These T cell receptor beta chains were read from a single sample in a study of read filtering for tumor transcriptome and immune sequencing. TCRdb redid the calling of the reads with MiXCR, one entry per CDR3 protein. The sample holds about 38,000 distinct CDR3 sequences, roughly 15% seen once. Sequencing input: a population of CD138-negative cells sorted from bone marrow. Every receptor here comes from a donor aged 40 or over with multiple myeloma. Both conserved end residues are part of each CDR3. A D gene is named only where the DNA matches it firmly. The size field is filled for only some rows; it gives once, few, many or a size class.

d_gene: -; len: 13; abundance: many; v_gene: TRBV20-1; j_gene: TRBJ1-1; CDR3aa: CSVPGPWDTEAFF; CDR3nt: TGCAGTGTCCCGGGACCCTGGGACACTGAAGCTTTCTTT
d_gene: -; len: 16; abundance: many; v_gene: TRBV28; j_gene: TRBJ1-1; CDR3aa: CASSFRGGHRNTEAFF; CDR3nt: TGTGCCAGCAGTTTTAGGGGCGGACACAGGAACACTGAAGCTTTCTTT
d_gene: -; len: 13; abundance: many; v_gene: TRBV7-6; j_gene: TRBJ2-5; CDR3aa: CASSLEGWETQYF; CDR3nt: TGTGCCAGCAGCTTAGAGGGATGGGAGACCCAGTACTTC
d_gene: -; len: 16; abundance: many; v_gene: TRBV6-1; j_gene: TRBJ2-1; CDR3aa: CASSEWQDPSYNEQFF; CDR3nt: TGTGCCAGCAGTGAATGGCAGGACCCTTCCTACAATGAGCAGTTCTTC
d_gene: -; len: 13; abundance: once; v_gene: TRBV28; j_gene: TRBJ1-5; CDR3aa: CASLARANQSQHF; CDR3nt: TGTGCCAGCTTGGCCAGGGCCAATCAGTCCCAGCATTTT
d_gene: TRBD2; len: 16; abundance: many; v_gene: TRBV20-1; j_gene: TRBJ2-2; CDR3aa: CSALGGTSGIGGELFF; CDR3nt: TGCAGTGCTCTCGGGGGGACTAGCGGGATCGGCGGGGAGCTGTTTTTT
d_gene: -; len: 15; abundance: many; v_gene: TRBV5-8; j_gene: TRBJ2-3; CDR3aa: CASSRGTVSTDTQYF; CDR3nt: TGTGCCAGCAGCCGGGGGACAGTTAGCACAGATACGCAGTATTTT
d_gene: TRBD2; len: 13; abundance: many; v_gene: TRBV7-2; j_gene: TRBJ2-7; CDR3aa: CASAREGSYEQYF; CDR3nt: TGTGCCAGCGCCCGGGAGGGCTCCTACGAGCAGTACTTC
d_gene: TRBD2; len: 14; abundance: many; v_gene: TRBV7-9; j_gene: TRBJ2-1; CDR3aa: CASSPPLADNEQFF; CDR3nt: TGTGCCAGCAGCCCCCCACTAGCGGACAATGAGCAGTTCTTC
d_gene: -; len: 14; abundance: few; v_gene: TRBV7-2; j_gene: TRBJ1-5; CDR3aa: CVSSLGLNYQPQHF; CDR3nt: TGTGTCAGCAGCTTAGGGCTCAACTATCAGCCCCAGCATTTT
d_gene: -; len: 15; abundance: many; v_gene: TRBV23-1; j_gene: TRBJ2-6; CDR3aa: CASSPGCSGANVLTF; CDR3nt: TGCGCCAGCAGTCCGGGTTGTTCTGGGGCCAACGTCCTGACTTTC
d_gene: TRBD2; len: 15; abundance: many; v_gene: TRBV4-2; j_gene: TRBJ2-7; CDR3aa: CASSQETSGRGEQYF; CDR3nt: TGTGCCAGCAGCCAAGAAACTAGCGGGAGGGGAGAGCAGTACTTC
d_gene: -; len: 15; abundance: many; v_gene: TRBV20-1; j_gene: TRBJ2-7; CDR3aa: CSAREAREASYEQYF; CDR3nt: TGCAGTGCTAGAGAAGCTAGAGAAGCCTCCTACGAGCAGTACTTC
d_gene: -; len: 13; abundance: many; v_gene: TRBV6-1; j_gene: TRBJ2-7; CDR3aa: CASSDNRKGEQYF; CDR3nt: TGTGCCAGCAGTGATAACAGGAAGGGCGAGCAGTACTTC
d_gene: -; len: 15; abundance: -; v_gene: TRBV5-4; j_gene: TRBJ2-2; CDR3aa: CASSLRGAGTGELFF; CDR3nt: TGTGCCAGCAGCTTGCGAGGGGCTGGCACCGGGGAGCTGTTTTTT
d_gene: TRBD2; len: 16; abundance: few; v_gene: TRBV6-5; j_gene: TRBJ2-7; CDR3aa: CASSYPLAGGSYEQYF; CDR3nt: TGTGCCAGCAGTTACCCACTAGCGGGGGGATCCTACGAGCAGTACTTC
d_gene: -; len: 13; abundance: few; v_gene: TRBV7-6; j_gene: TRBJ2-1; CDR3aa: CASSLAQRGEQFF; CDR3nt: TGTGCCAGCAGCTTAGCTCAGAGGGGTGAGCAGTTCTTC
d_gene: -; len: 16; abundance: many; v_gene: TRBV12-3/TRBV12-4; j_gene: TRBJ1-5; CDR3aa: CASSPGQGRSNQPQHF; CDR3nt: TGTGCCAGCAGCCCCGGGCAGGGGCGCTCGAATCAGCCCCAGCATTTT
d_gene: -; len: 15; abundance: many; v_gene: TRBV3-1; j_gene: TRBJ1-1; CDR3aa: CASSPSVEPGDEAFF; CDR3nt: TGTGCCAGCAGCCCATCAGTAGAACCGGGCGATGAAGCTTTCTTT
d_gene: TRBD1; len: 17; abundance: many; v_gene: TRBV6-5; j_gene: TRBJ2-3; CDR3aa: CASSSTGTGVVWDTQYF; CDR3nt: TGTGCCAGCAGCAGTACCGGGACAGGAGTTGTATGGGATACGCAGTATTTT
d_gene: -; len: 15; abundance: many; v_gene: TRBV9; j_gene: TRBJ1-5; CDR3aa: CASSVAGSGDQPQHF; CDR3nt: TGTGCCAGCAGCGTAGCCGGGAGTGGAGATCAGCCCCAGCATTTT
d_gene: TRBD1; len: 14; abundance: few; v_gene: TRBV7-6; j_gene: TRBJ1-3; CDR3aa: CASSSGQPGNTIYF; CDR3nt: TGTGCCAGCAGCTCGGGACAGCCTGGAAACACCATATATTTT
d_gene: -; len: 16; abundance: many; v_gene: TRBV5-1; j_gene: TRBJ2-1; CDR3aa: CASSLGVGGTISEQFF; CDR3nt: TGCGCCAGCAGCTTGGGGGTGGGAGGAACAATTTCGGAGCAGTTCTTC